This T cell receptor beta chain was retrieved from a study of T cells after yellow fever vaccination. Study details: SMART-Seq v4 Ultra Low Input prepared libraries from low-cell fractions.

Broader study findings: Weaker overall was a secondary response that nonetheless peaked faster, on day 5 versus 15. Abundant contaminating clonotypes from the bulk population could appear in FACS-sorted repertoires.

The table lists this clonotype with many counts. Its cognate antigen is unknown. A 5'RACE template-switching step, the method used to make TCR cDNA, added a universal primer site and UMIs. TCRdb itself ran the 5' RACE reads through MiXCR, one entry per CDR3 protein. Here the sample spans some 240,000 distinct CDR3 sequences, approximately 3.6% being singletons. CDR3 size: 15 residues. Trimming pared 2 bases from V and 1 base from J, leaving 11 bases between. The V gene's germline CDR1 is LNHDA and CDR2 SQIVND (reference sequence). The clonotype was recovered from a man between 18 and 29 years old who received the YFV17D yellow fever vaccine. The rearrangement uses TRBV19 and TRBJ2-5; D may be TRBD2 (5 bases). Here the sequenced sample was PBMCs, taken 15 days after the yellow fever booster vaccination. The CDR3 DNA follows: TGTGCCAGTAGTATATCCGGACTGAGCCAAGAGACCCAGTACTTC. The encoded protein is CASSISGLSQETQYF.